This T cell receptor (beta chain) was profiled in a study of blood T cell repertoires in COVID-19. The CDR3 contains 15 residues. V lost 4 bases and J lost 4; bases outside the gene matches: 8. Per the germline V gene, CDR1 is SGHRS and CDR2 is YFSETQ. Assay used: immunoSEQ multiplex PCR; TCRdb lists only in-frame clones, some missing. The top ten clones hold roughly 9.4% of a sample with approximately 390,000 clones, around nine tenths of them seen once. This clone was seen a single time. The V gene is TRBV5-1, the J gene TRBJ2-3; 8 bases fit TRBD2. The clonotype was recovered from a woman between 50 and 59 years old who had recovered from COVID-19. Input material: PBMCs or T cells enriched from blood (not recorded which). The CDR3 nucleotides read TGCGCCAGCAGCGGAACGGGGGGGAACCCAGATACGCAGTATTTT. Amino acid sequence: CASSGTGGNPDTQYF.